The 4 T cell receptor beta chains below were found in one sample sequenced in a study of OX40 agonist ivuxolimab in advanced cancers. Assay: immunoSEQ multiplex PCR; the TCRdb copy retains only in-frame clones and omits some. Among 50,000 to 60,000 clones listed, approximately 90% were seen once. Sequenced here: CD4+ or CD8+ T cells sorted from blood, sampled in a trial of the OX40 agonist ivuxolimab. The source of these receptors is an adult with an advanced solid tumor such as melanoma, head and neck, liver or kidney cancer.

The chain combines TRBV12-5 with TRBJ2-7; 7 bases are shared with TRBD1. Looked up from germline, CDR1 is LGHNT and CDR2 is FRNRAP. CDR3 size: 15 residues. The trim removed 7 bases at V and 1 base at J, leaving 10 bases unmatched. In DNA form, the CDR3 reads TGTGCTAGTGCCCACCCCCCGGACAGGTCCTACGAGCAGTACTTC. Translation gives CASAHPPDRSYEQYF.

The chain employs TRBV28 and TRBJ1-1, with a tentative D call TRBD1 (6 bases). The CDR3 has 15 residues. V was clipped by 1 base and J by 5 bases, with 14 bases between them. The germline V gene has CDR1 MDHEN and CDR2 SYDVKM. CDR3 residues: CASSLFSGAGTEAFF. The DNA for the CDR3 is TGTGCCAGCAGTTTATTCTCGGGGGCCGGGACTGAAGCTTTCTTT.

The rearrangement links TRBV12-5 to TRBJ2-5; 13 positions agree with TRBD2. J gave up 1 base and V 0 bases, and 23 bases lay outside the gene matches. Germline assignment: CDR1 LGHNT and CDR2 FRNRAP. This CDR3 region has 24 residues. The CDR3 DNA is TGTGCTAGTGGTTTGGTATCGGATCGGACAGGGAGGACTAGCGGGAGTTTGGGCCAAGAGACCCAGTACTTC. It encodes CASGLVSDRTGRTSGSLGQETQYF.

The chain links TRBV14 to TRBJ2-1; D is perhaps TRBD2 (7 bases). V was pared by 0 bases and J by 4 bases, with 13 bases between. Per the germline V gene, CDR1 is SGHDN and CDR2 is FVKESK. The CDR3 contains 16 residues. For the CDR3, the DNA is TGTGCCAGCAGCCAAGATAGGGGGGGGTCTTACAATGAGCAGTTCTTC. It specifies CASSQDRGGSYNEQFF.